This TCR beta chain was found in a study of shared clonotypes between healthy human individuals. Comments on this clone: This sample also contains other DNA sequences that code for the same CDR3.

The study ran the assay at deep level. Sequencing was performed with immunoSEQ multiplex PCR; in TCRdb, only in-frame clones are kept and a portion is missing. The sample records some 2,100,000 clones, under 97% being singletons. With 3 bases clipped from V and 5 bases from J, the junction kept 2 bases outside the gene matches. Germline CDR1 is SGHRS and CDR2 is YFSETQ. The CDR3 covers 15 residues. The V call is TRBV5-1, the J call TRBJ1-6, with 10 bases lining up with TRBD1. The sequence derives from a man in his late teens or twenties in good health. The specimen was naive CD4+ T cells sorted from blood. Subset: CD45RA+ positively selected. CDR3 sequence: CASSSGTGDNSPLHF. The CDR3 DNA is TGCGCCAGCAGCTCCGGGACAGGGGATAATTCACCCCTCCACTTT. Based on the CDR3 plus reference TRBV5-1 and TRBJ1-6, the full variable domain is KAGVTQTPRYLIKTRGQQVTLSCSPISGHRSVSWYQQTPGQGLQFLFEYFSETQRNKGNFPGRFSGRQFSNSRSEMNVSTLELGDSALYLCASSSGTGDNSPLHFGNGTRLTVT.